A selection of T cell receptor beta chains follows, all from one sample in a study of control samples from healthy donors and cancer patients. TCRdb's table, derived via immunoSEQ multiplex PCR, lists solely in-frame clones and lacks some. The data contain approximately 150,000 clones, roughly 88% of them singletons. Sample: blood. The receptor set was obtained from a man aged 18 to 29 in good health. The CDR3 runs from the conserved cysteine through the conserved F or W. The D gene is left open where the match is weak. A row's size may be missing; if present it is once, few, many or a size class.

V: TRBV28
J: TRBJ2-2
D: TRBD1
size: NA
CDR3: CASTRQGLTGELFF
DNA: TGTGCCAGCACTCGACAGGGGCTCACCGGGGAGCTGTTTTTT

V: TRBV5-1
J: TRBJ2-1
D: TRBD2
size: NA
CDR3: CASSPELAGGEGEQFF
DNA: TGCGCCAGCAGCCCCGAACTAGCGGGGGGGGAGGGTGAGCAGTTCTTC

V: TRBV5-1
J: TRBJ1-5
D: NA
size: once
CDR3: CASSLEGDNQPQHF
DNA: TGCGCCAGCAGCTTGGAAGGGGACAATCAGCCCCAGCATTTT

V: TRBV7-8
J: TRBJ1-1
D: NA
size: NA
CDR3: CASSSGEMNTEAFF
DNA: TGTGCCAGCAGCTCCGGGGAGATGAACACTGAAGCTTTCTTT

V: TRBV5-6
J: TRBJ1-6
D: TRBD1
size: NA
CDR3: CASSLASGQASTPLHF
DNA: TGTGCCAGCAGCTTGGCCTCAGGACAGGCTTCGACGCCCCTCCACTTT

V: TRBV7-2
J: TRBJ1-2
D: NA
size: NA
CDR3: CASSPGGDTYGYTF
DNA: TGTGCCAGCAGCCCCGGAGGAGATACTTATGGCTACACCTTC

V: TRBV12-3/TRBV12-4
J: TRBJ1-4
D: NA
size: NA
CDR3: CASSRDSKKLFF
DNA: TGTGCCAGCAGCCGAGACAGCAAAAAACTGTTTTTT

V: TRBV27
J: TRBJ2-7
D: TRBD2
size: NA
CDR3: CASSSVREGPYEQYF
DNA: TGTGCCAGCAGTTCAGTGAGGGAGGGCCCCTACGAGCAGTACTTC

V: TRBV29-1
J: TRBJ1-4
D: NA
size: NA
CDR3: CSVRLGTENEKLFF
DNA: TGCAGCGTCCGCCTCGGGACGGAGAATGAAAAACTGTTTTTT

V: TRBV28
J: TRBJ1-4
D: NA
size: NA
CDR3: CASSSTPTEIRQKLFF
DNA: TGTGCCAGCAGTTCTACGCCGACAGAGATTCGACAAAAACTGTTTTTT

V: TRBV20-1
J: TRBJ1-6
D: NA
size: NA
CDR3: CSASPGDNSPLHF
DNA: TGCAGTGCTAGTCCAGGGGATAATTCACCCCTCCACTTT

V: TRBV6-5
J: TRBJ1-4
D: NA
size: NA
CDR3: CASSYTSVLEKLFF
DNA: TGTGCCAGCAGTTATACATCGGTCCTTGAAAAACTGTTTTTT

V: TRBV7-8
J: TRBJ2-7
D: NA
size: NA
CDR3: CASSLERGRSYEQYF
DNA: TGTGCCAGCAGCTTAGAACGAGGGCGGTCCTACGAGCAGTACTTC

V: TRBV28
J: TRBJ2-2
D: TRBD1
size: NA
CDR3: CATGGTGELFF
DNA: TGTGCCACAGGGGGTACCGGGGAGCTGTTTTTT

V: TRBV7-8
J: TRBJ1-3
D: TRBD1
size: NA
CDR3: CASSLFRTGTGNTIYF
DNA: TGTGCCAGCAGCTTATTCCGGACAGGGACCGGAAACACCATATATTTT

V: TRBV9
J: TRBJ1-2
D: TRBD1
size: NA
CDR3: CASSVGTVSNYGYTF
DNA: TGTGCCAGCAGCGTTGGGACAGTTTCAAACTATGGCTACACCTTC

V: TRBV30
J: TRBJ2-7
D: NA
size: NA
CDR3: CAWSLSVGPAGGEQYF
DNA: TGTGCCTGGAGTTTGAGTGTGGGACCAGCCGGAGGCGAGCAGTACTTC

V: TRBV28
J: TRBJ2-5
D: TRBD2
size: NA
CDR3: CASSFGLAAQETQYF
DNA: TGTGCCAGCAGTTTCGGGCTAGCGGCACAAGAGACCCAGTACTTC

V: TRBV19
J: TRBJ2-3
D: NA
size: NA
CDR3: CASSNNRDGGDTQYF
DNA: TGTGCCAGTAGTAACAACCGGGACGGAGGGGACACGCAGTATTTT

V: TRBV9
J: TRBJ1-2
D: NA
size: NA
CDR3: CASSSTSGGRYGYTF
DNA: TGTGCCAGCAGCTCTACCTCGGGAGGGAGGTATGGCTACACCTTC

V: TRBV6-5
J: TRBJ2-2
D: TRBD2
size: NA
CDR3: CASSQGGIGELFF
DNA: TGTGCCAGTTCGCAGGGAGGGATCGGGGAGCTGTTTTTT

V: TRBV5-4
J: TRBJ2-3
D: NA
size: NA
CDR3: CASSTTVWQTDTQYF
DNA: TGTGCCAGCAGCACGACGGTTTGGCAGACAGATACGCAGTATTTT

V: TRBV6-5
J: TRBJ1-2
D: NA
size: NA
CDR3: CASSYSGLTYGYTF
DNA: TGTGCCAGCAGTTACTCGGGACTGACCTATGGCTACACCTTC

V: TRBV25-1
J: TRBJ1-2
D: TRBD1
size: few
CDR3: CASSVSTQGEDYGYTF
DNA: TGTGCCAGCAGTGTATCCACTCAGGGGGAGGACTATGGCTACACCTTC

V: TRBV5-6
J: TRBJ2-3
D: NA
size: NA
CDR3: CASSLKGMQYF
DNA: TGTGCCAGCAGCTTGAAGGGGATGCAGTATTTT

V: TRBV10-3
J: TRBJ1-1
D: NA
size: NA
CDR3: CATRQDGNTEAFF
DNA: TGTGCGACCCGCCAGGACGGGAACACTGAAGCTTTCTTT

V: TRBV3-1/TRBV3-2
J: TRBJ2-5
D: NA
size: once
CDR3: CASSQRGLASGTQYF
DNA: TGTGCCAGCAGCCAGCGAGGGCTAGCCTCGGGGACCCAGTACTTC

V: TRBV19
J: TRBJ1-2
D: NA
size: NA
CDR3: CASTPVGGAYGYTF
DNA: TGTGCCAGTACCCCCGTAGGAGGGGCCTATGGCTACACCTTC

V: TRBV7-9
J: TRBJ2-1
D: NA
size: NA
CDR3: CASSLGAGEHNEQFF
DNA: TGTGCCAGCAGCTTAGGCGCAGGGGAACACAATGAGCAGTTCTTC

V: TRBV24-1
J: TRBJ1-5
D: TRBD1
size: few
CDR3: CATSEGTGINNQPQHF
DNA: TGTGCCACCAGTGAGGGGACAGGGATTAACAATCAGCCCCAGCATTTT

V: TRBV11-2
J: TRBJ2-3
D: TRBD2
size: few
CDR3: CASSSVTGGVDTQYF
DNA: TGTGCCAGCAGCTCGGTGACGGGGGGGGTTGATACGCAGTATTTT

V: TRBV19
J: TRBJ2-1
D: NA
size: NA
CDR3: CASSIGTAWNEQFF
DNA: TGTGCCAGTAGTATAGGGACAGCTTGGAATGAGCAGTTCTTC

V: TRBV6-2/TRBV6-3
J: TRBJ2-7
D: NA
size: NA
CDR3: CASSARGLGGRLYEQYF
DNA: TGTGCCAGCAGTGCACGTGGGCTCGGGGGCCGGCTGTACGAGCAGTACTTC

V: TRBV7-2
J: TRBJ2-6
D: NA
size: NA
CDR3: CASSLGRISGANVLTF
DNA: TGTGCCAGCAGCTTAGGTCGGATCTCTGGGGCCAACGTCCTGACTTTC

V: TRBV7-8
J: TRBJ2-2
D: NA
size: NA
CDR3: CASSLRPPRGGGELFF
DNA: TGTGCCAGCAGCTTACGCCCGCCCCGGGGCGGCGGGGAGCTGTTTTTT

V: TRBV18
J: TRBJ2-5
D: TRBD2
size: NA
CDR3: CASSPSGTSAETQYF
DNA: TGTGCCAGCTCACCATCCGGGACTAGCGCAGAGACCCAGTACTTC

V: TRBV2
J: TRBJ2-1
D: NA
size: NA
CDR3: CASLGSKNEQFF
DNA: TGTGCCAGCCTCGGGAGTAAGAATGAGCAGTTCTTC

V: TRBV7-2
J: TRBJ2-1
D: NA
size: NA
CDR3: CASSLAGVYYNEQFF
DNA: TGTGCCAGCAGCTTAGCGGGAGTCTACTACAATGAGCAGTTCTTC

V: TRBV6-5
J: TRBJ2-7
D: NA
size: NA
CDR3: CASTGWRYEQYF
DNA: TGTGCCAGTACAGGGTGGCGCTACGAGCAGTACTTC

V: TRBV15
J: TRBJ2-4
D: TRBD2
size: NA
CDR3: CATSRDQTSGGISKNIQYF
DNA: TGTGCCACCAGCAGAGATCAGACTAGCGGGGGGATCTCCAAAAACATTCAGTACTTC